This TCR beta chain was identified in a study of blood T cell repertoires in COVID-19 (dated by TCRdb to the early 2020s). For context, the study as a whole: Samples from collaborators originated in the United States, Italy and Spain and spanned both the acute and convalescent phases of COVID-19. The prospective study material was composed of cDNA or gDNA derived from T cells, B-cell-depleted T cells, or PBMCs. Deeply sampled blood TCRbeta repertoires from subjects exposed to, actively infected with, or recovered from COVID-19 were included in the dataset. A freely available public database, intended as a resource for researchers studying the immune response to SARS-CoV-2, is where the repertoires were released. Samples came from the ongoing ImmuneRACE study (first 160 participants) plus 1,254 subjects from 6 global collaborators. A de-identified subject ID, COVID-19 status, age in years and sex were almost always included in the sample metadata. Where HLA class I and class II types were available, the types were taken from metadata supplied by the sample provider, not from assay-based typing. What the study reported, not specific to this receptor: The quantity of clinical and demographic metadata differed by source and by participant and was supplied without curation.

The immunoSEQ Assay, a bias-controlled multiplex PCR, was used to amplify TCRbeta CDR3 regions from genomic DNA. For the original study's pipeline: The number of nucleated cells in each sample was estimated from the amplification of reference gene primers within the assay. Sequence reads were collapsed and filtered to measure the absolute abundance of every unique TCRbeta CDR3 rearrangement. For each sample, productive Simpson clonality was calculated as the square root of Simpson's diversity index over productive rearrangements. Held by TCRdb, this immuneACCESS table contains in-frame sequences only and omits some clones. Under half of the omission traces to an unresolved V gene where checked; the cause of the rest is unknown. For V, J and clone size, that table is used; D and trimming come from the DNA. This sample is represented by some 250,000 clones; 80% to 85% of them were singletons. Approximately 13% of the sample is held by the ten biggest clonotypes.

Taken from the germline V gene, the CDR1 and CDR2 loops are MNHEY and SVGAGI. Including cysteine and phenylalanine, the CDR3 has 15 amino acids. Just CDR3 DNA is preserved here, 45 bases in frame from base 1. V is reduced by 5 bases and J by 8 bases, leaving a spacing of 16 bases between them. Collaborating institutions collected whole blood in K2EDTA tubes following their own protocols. For TCRbeta analysis, collaborators shipped samples as frozen whole blood, isolated PBMCs, or DNA extracted from either of those sample types. Turning to this clone: Its antigen is still unknown. No much larger clone is present one base from it, and per-base qualities are unavailable.

Sequenced material: peripheral blood. In this chain, TRBV6-5 is recombined with TRBJ1-6; too little of a D gene remains to name it. The clonotype originates from a woman aged 55-70 years with active or convalescent COVID-19. The CDR3 region reads CASSRSMISDSPLHF. The DNA sequence is as follows: TGTGCCAGCAGTCGTTCGATGATTTCGGATTCACCCCTCCACTTT.